Here is one TCR beta chain with its context. The sample originates from a study of cytomegalovirus exposure and HLA in healthy donors. The CDR3 is 15 residues long. J was trimmed by 4 bases and V by 2 bases; bases with no gene match: 5. Germline assignment: CDR1 MNHEY and CDR2 SVGAGI. Both 60 Vbeta primers and 13 Jbeta primers went into the PCR. TCRdb's copy holds only in-frame clones and misses some; the assay was immunoSEQ multiplex PCR. The data contain roughly 90,000 clones, over 75% of them singletons. Specimen: PBMCs. The rearrangement joins TRBV6-5 to TRBJ2-1; 7 nucleotides line up with TRBD2. The clonotype comes from a man aged 25 to 40 in good health and CMV-seronegative. The CDR3 DNA is TGTGCCAGCAGTTACGGGCGGGAGCCATACAATGAGCAGTTCTTC. Translated: CASSYGREPYNEQFF.